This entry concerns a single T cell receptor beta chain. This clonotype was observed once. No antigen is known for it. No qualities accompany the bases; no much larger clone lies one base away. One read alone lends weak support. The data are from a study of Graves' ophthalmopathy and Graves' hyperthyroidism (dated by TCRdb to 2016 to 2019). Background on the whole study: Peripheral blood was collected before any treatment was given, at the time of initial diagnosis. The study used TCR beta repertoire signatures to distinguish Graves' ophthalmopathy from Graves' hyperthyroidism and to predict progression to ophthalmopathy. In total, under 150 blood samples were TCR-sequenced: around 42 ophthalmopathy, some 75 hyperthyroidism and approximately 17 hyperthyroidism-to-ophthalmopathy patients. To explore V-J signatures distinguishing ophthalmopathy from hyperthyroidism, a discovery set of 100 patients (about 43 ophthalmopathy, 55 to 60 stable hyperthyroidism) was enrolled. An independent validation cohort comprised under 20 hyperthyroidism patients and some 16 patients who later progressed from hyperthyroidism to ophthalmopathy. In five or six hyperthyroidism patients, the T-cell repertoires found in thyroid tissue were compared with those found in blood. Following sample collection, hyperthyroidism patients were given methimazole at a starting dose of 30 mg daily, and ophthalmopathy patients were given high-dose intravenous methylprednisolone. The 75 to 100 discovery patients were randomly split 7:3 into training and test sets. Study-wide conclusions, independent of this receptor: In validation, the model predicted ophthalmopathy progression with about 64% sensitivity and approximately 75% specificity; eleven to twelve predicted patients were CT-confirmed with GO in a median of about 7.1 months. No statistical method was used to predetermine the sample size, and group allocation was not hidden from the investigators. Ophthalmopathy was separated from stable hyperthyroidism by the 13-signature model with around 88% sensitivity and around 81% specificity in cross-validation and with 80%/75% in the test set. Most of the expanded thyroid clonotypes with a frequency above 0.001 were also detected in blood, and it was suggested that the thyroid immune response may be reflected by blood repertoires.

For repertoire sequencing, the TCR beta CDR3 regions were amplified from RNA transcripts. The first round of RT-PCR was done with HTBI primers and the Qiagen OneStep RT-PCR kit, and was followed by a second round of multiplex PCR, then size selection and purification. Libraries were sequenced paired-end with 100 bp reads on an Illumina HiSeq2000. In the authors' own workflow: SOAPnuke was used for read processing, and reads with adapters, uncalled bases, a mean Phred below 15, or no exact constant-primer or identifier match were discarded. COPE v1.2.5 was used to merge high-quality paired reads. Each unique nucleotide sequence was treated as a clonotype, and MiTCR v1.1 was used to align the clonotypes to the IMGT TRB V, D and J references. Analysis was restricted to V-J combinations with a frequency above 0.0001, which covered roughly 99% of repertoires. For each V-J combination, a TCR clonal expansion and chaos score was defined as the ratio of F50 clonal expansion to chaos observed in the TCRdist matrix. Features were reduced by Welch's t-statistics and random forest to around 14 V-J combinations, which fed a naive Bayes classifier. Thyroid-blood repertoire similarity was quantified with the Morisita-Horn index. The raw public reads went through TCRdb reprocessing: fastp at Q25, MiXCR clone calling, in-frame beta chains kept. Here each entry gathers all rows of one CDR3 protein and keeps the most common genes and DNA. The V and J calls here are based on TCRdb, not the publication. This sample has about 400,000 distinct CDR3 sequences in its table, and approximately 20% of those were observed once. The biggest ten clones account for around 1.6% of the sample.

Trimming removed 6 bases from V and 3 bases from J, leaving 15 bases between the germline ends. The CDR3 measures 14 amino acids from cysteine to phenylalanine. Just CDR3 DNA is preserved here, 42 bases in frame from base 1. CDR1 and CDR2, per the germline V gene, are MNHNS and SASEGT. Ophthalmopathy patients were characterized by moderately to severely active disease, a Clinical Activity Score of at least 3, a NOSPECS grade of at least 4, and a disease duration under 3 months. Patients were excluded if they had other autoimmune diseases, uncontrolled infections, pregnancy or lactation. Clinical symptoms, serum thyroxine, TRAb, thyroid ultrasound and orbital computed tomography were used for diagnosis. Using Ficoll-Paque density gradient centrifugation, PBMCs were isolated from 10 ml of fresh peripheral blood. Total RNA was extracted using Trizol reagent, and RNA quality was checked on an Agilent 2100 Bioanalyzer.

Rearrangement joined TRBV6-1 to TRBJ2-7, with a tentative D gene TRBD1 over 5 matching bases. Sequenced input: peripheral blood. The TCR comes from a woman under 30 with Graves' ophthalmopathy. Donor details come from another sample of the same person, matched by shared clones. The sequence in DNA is TGTGCCAGCAGAACCACCGGAGACAGCTACGAGCAGTACTTC. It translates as CASRTTGDSYEQYF.